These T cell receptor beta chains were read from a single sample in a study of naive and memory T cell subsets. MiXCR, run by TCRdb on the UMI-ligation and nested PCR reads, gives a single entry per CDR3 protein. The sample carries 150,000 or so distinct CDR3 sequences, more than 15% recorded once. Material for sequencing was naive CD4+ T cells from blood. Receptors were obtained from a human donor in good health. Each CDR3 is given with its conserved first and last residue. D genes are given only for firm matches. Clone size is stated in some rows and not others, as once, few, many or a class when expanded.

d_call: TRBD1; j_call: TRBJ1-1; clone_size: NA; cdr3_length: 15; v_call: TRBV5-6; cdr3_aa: CASSFGATGVTEAFF; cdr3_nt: TGTGCCAGCAGCTTTGGAGCCACAGGGGTGACTGAAGCTTTCTTT
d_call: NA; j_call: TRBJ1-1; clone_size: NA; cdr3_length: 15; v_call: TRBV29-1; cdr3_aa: CSVSLVGSGLTEAFF; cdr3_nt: TGCAGCGTCTCCCTCGTCGGGTCAGGGCTCACTGAAGCTTTCTTT
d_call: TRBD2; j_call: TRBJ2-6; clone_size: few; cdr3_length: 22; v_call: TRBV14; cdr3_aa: CASSQGLGTSGTWRSGANVLTF; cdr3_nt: TGTGCCAGCAGCCAAGGACTAGGGACTAGCGGGACGTGGAGGTCTGGGGCCAACGTCCTGACTTTC
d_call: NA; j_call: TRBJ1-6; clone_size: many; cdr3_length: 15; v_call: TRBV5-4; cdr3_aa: CASSLAGRRNSPLHF; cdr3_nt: TGTGCCAGCAGCTTGGCCGGGCGAAGGAATTCACCCCTCCACTTT
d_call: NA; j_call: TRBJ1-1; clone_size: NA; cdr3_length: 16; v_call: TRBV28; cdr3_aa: CASSLNMPARNTEAFF; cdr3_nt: TGTGCCAGCAGTTTAAATATGCCAGCGAGGAACACTGAAGCTTTCTTT
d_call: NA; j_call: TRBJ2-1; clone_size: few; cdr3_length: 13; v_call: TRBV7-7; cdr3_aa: CASSQEGPTEQFF; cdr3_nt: TGTGCCAGCAGCCAGGAGGGGCCCACTGAGCAGTTCTTC
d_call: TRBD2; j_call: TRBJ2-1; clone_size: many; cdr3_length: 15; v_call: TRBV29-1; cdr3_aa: CSVAPTSGVYNEQFF; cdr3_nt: TGCAGCGTTGCACCGACTAGCGGGGTCTACAATGAGCAGTTCTTC
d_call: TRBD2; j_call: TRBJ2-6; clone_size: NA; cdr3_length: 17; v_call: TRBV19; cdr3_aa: CASSILGLVSGANVLTF; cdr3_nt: TGTGCCAGTAGTATCTTGGGACTAGTCTCTGGGGCCAACGTCCTGACTTTC
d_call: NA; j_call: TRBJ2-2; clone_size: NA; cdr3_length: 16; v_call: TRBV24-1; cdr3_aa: CATSNSNGYVPGELFF; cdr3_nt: TGTGCCACCAGTAATTCTAACGGCTATGTCCCCGGGGAGCTGTTTTTT
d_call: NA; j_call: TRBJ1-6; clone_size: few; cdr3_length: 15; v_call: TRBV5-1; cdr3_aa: CASSSGREYNSPLHF; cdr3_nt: TGCGCCAGCAGCTCAGGGCGGGAGTATAATTCACCCCTCCACTTT
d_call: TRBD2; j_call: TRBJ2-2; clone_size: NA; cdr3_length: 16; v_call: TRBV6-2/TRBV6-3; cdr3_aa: CASILRLAGKSGELFF; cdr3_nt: TGTGCCAGCATCCTTCGGCTAGCGGGGAAGTCGGGGGAGCTGTTTTTT
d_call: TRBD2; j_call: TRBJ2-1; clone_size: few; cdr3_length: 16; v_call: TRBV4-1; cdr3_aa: CASSQGATSGYNEQFF; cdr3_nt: TGCGCCAGCAGCCAGGGGGCCACTAGCGGCTACAATGAGCAGTTCTTC
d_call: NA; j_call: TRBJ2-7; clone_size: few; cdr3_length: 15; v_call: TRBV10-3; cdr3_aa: CAISGGGQGSYEQYF; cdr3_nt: TGTGCCATCAGTGGCGGTGGCCAGGGGAGCTACGAGCAGTACTTC
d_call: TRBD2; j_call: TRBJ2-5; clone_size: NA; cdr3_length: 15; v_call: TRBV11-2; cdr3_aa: CASSAALAGGQTQYF; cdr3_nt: TGTGCCAGCAGCGCCGCCTTAGCGGGCGGTCAGACCCAGTACTTC
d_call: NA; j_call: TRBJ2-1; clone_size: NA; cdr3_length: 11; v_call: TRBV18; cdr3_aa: CASSGGNEQFF; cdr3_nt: TGTGCCAGCTCAGGGGGCAATGAGCAGTTCTTC
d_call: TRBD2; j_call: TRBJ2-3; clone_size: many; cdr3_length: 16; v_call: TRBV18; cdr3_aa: CASSPPRAGGTDTQYF; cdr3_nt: TGTGCCAGCTCACCACCGCGAGCGGGAGGAACAGATACGCAGTATTTT
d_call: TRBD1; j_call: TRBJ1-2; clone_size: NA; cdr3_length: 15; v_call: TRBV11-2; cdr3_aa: CASSKSGGTGDGYTF; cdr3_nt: TGTGCCAGCAGCAAATCCGGTGGGACAGGGGACGGCTACACCTTC
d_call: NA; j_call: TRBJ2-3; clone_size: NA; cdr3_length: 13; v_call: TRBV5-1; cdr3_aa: CASSLLPRDTQYF; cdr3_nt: TGCGCCAGCAGCTTGCTCCCGCGCGATACGCAGTATTTT
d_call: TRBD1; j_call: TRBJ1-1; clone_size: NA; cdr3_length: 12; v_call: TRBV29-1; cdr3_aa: CSVNRGNTEAFF; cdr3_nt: TGCAGCGTTAACAGGGGGAACACTGAAGCTTTCTTT
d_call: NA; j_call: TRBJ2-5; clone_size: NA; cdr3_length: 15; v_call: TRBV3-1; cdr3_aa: CASSQVQRRGETQYF; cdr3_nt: TGTGCCAGCAGCCAAGTGCAGCGGCGGGGAGAGACCCAGTACTTC
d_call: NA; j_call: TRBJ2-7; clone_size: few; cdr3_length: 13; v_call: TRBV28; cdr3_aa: CASKTDSPYEQYF; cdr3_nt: TGTGCCAGCAAAACGGACAGTCCCTACGAGCAGTACTTC
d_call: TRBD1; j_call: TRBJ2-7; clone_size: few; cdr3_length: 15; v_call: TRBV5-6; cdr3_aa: CASSYLRGLTYEQYF; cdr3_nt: TGTGCCAGCAGCTATCTCAGGGGGTTAACCTACGAGCAGTACTTC
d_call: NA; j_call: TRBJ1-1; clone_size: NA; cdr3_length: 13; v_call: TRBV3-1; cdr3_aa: CASSQGSGTEAFF; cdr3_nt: TGTGCCAGCAGCCAAGGGTCGGGGACTGAAGCTTTCTTT
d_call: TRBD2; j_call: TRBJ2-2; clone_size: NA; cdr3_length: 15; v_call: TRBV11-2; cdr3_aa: CASSLTVAGVGELFF; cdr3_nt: TGTGCCAGCAGCTTAACGGTAGCGGGAGTCGGGGAGCTGTTTTTT
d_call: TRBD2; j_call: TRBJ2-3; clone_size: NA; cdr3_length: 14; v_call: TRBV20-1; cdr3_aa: CSARLAGGGDTQYF; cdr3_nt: TGCAGTGCAAGACTAGCGGGAGGAGGAGATACGCAGTATTTT
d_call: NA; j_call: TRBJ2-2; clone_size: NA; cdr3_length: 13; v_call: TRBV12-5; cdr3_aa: CASSLMAGGELFF; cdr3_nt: TGTGCTAGTAGTTTGATGGCGGGCGGGGAGCTGTTTTTT
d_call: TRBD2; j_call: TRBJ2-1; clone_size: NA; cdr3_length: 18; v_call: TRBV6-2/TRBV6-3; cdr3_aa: CASSTLVGTSGRNNEQFF; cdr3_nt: TGTGCCAGCAGTACCTTGGTGGGGACTAGCGGGAGGAACAATGAGCAGTTCTTC
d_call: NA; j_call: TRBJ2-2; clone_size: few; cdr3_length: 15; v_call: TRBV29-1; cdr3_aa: CSAKPQDSYTGELFF; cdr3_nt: TGCAGCGCAAAACCCCAGGACAGTTACACCGGGGAGCTGTTTTTT
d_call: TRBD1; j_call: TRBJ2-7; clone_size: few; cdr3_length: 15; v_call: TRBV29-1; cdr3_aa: CSVLVWDRLSYEQYF; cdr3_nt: TGCAGCGTCCTAGTGTGGGACAGACTCTCCTACGAGCAGTACTTC
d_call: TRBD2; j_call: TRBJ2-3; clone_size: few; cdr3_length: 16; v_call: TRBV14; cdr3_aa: CASSQFSGSYQDTQYF; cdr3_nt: TGTGCCAGCAGCCAATTTAGCGGGAGCTATCAAGATACGCAGTATTTT
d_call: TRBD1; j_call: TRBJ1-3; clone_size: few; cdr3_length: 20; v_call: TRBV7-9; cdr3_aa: CASSLSVDPGQGLSGNTIYF; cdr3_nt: TGTGCCAGCAGCTTATCGGTGGACCCGGGACAGGGGCTCTCTGGAAACACCATATATTTT
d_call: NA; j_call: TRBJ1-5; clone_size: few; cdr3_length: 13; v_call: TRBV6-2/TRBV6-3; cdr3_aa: CASSRNYNQPQHF; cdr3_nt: TGTGCCAGCAGCAGGAACTACAATCAGCCCCAGCATTTT
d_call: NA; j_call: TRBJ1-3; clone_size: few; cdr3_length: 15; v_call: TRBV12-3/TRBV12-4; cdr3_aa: CASSDGRSSGNTIYF; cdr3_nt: TGTGCCAGCAGCGATGGACGGAGCTCTGGAAACACCATATATTTT
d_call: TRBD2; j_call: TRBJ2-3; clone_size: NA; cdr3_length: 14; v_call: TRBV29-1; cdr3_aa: CSATTSGSTDTQYF; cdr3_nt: TGCAGCGCCACGACTAGCGGGAGTACAGATACGCAGTATTTT
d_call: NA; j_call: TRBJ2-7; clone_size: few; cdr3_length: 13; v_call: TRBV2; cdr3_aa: CASSELGAHEQYF; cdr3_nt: TGTGCCAGCAGTGAATTGGGTGCCCACGAGCAGTACTTC
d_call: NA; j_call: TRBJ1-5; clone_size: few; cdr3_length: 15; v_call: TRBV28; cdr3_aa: CASHRGGYGNQPQHF; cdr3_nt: TGTGCCTCGCATCGTGGGGGCTATGGCAATCAGCCCCAGCATTTT
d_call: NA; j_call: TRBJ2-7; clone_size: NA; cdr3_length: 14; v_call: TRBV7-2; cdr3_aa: CASSWSRDSYEQYF; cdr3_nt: TGTGCCAGCAGCTGGTCCCGGGATTCCTACGAGCAGTACTTC
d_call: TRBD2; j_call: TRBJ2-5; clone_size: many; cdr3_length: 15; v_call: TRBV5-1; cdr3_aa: CASRVAGGPEETQYF; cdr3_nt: TGCGCCAGCCGAGTAGCGGGAGGGCCGGAGGAGACCCAGTACTTC
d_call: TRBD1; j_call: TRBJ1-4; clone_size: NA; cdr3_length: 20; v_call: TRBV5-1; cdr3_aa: CASSPRWSGTGDPTNEKLFF; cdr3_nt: TGCGCCAGCAGCCCGAGATGGTCCGGGACAGGGGACCCCACTAATGAAAAACTGTTTTTT
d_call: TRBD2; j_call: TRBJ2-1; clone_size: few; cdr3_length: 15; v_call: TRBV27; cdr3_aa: CASSFPGLALNEQFF; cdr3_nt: TGTGCCAGCAGTTTCCCGGGACTAGCGCTAAATGAGCAGTTCTTC
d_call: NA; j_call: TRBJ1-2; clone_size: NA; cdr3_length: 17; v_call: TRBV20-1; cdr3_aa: CSALHLDYRESVYGYTF; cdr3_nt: TGCAGTGCTCTCCATCTAGATTACAGGGAATCCGTGTATGGCTACACCTTC
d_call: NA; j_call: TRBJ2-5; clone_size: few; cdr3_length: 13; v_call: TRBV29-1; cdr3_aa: CSVRVPGRETQYF; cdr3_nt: TGCAGCGTTAGGGTACCGGGTAGAGAGACCCAGTACTTC
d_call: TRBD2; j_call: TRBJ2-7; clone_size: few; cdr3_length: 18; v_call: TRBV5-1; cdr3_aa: CASSEGTSGRARPYEQYF; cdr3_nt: TGCGCCAGCAGCGAAGGGACTAGCGGGAGGGCCCGTCCCTACGAGCAGTACTTC
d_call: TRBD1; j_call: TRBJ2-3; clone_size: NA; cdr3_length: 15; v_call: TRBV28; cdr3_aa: CASSPGQGDTDTQYF; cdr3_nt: TGTGCCAGCAGCCCGGGACAGGGGGACACAGATACGCAGTATTTT
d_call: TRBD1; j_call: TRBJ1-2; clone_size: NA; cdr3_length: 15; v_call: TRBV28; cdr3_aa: CAIEGRGQGNYGYTF; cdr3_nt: TGTGCCATCGAGGGACGTGGACAGGGGAACTATGGCTACACCTTC
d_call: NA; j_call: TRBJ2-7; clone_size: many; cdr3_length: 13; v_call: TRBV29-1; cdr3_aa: CSVEGDRPYEQYF; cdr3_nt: TGCAGCGTTGAGGGCGACAGGCCCTACGAGCAGTACTTC
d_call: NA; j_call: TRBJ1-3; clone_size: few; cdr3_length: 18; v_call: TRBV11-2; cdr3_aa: CASSLDRFRALDGNTIYF; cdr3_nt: TGTGCCAGCAGCTTAGATCGGTTCCGGGCCCTAGATGGAAACACCATATATTTT
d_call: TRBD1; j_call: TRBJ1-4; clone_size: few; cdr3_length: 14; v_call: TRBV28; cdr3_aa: CAITRGQVNEKLFF; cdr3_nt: TGTGCCATAACCCGGGGACAGGTTAATGAAAAACTGTTTTTT
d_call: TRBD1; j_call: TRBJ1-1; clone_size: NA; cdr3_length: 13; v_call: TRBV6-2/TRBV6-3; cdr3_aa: CASSPTGDTEAFF; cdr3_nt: TGTGCCAGCAGTCCGACAGGGGACACTGAAGCTTTCTTT
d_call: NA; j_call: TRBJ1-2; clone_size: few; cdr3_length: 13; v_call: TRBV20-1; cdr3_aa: CSARDPIGDGYTF; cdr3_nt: TGCAGTGCTAGAGATCCAATAGGCGATGGCTACACCTTC
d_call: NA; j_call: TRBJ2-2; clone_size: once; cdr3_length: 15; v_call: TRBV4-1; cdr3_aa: CASSLLVASLGELFF; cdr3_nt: TGCGCCAGCAGCCTACTAGTGGCTTCTCTAGGGGAGCTGTTTTTT
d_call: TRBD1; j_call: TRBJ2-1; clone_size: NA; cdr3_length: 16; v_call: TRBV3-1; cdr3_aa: CASSQVWGTAYNEQFF; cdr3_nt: TGTGCCAGCAGCCAAGTTTGGGGGACAGCCTACAATGAGCAGTTCTTC
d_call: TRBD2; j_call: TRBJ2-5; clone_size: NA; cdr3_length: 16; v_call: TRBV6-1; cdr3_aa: CASSEVIAGEHETQYF; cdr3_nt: TGTGCCAGCAGTGAAGTTATAGCGGGAGAACATGAGACCCAGTACTTC
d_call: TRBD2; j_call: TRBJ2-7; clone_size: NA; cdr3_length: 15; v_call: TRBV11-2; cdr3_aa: CASSLGLVWSYEQYF; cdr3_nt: TGTGCCAGCAGCCTCGGACTAGTTTGGTCCTACGAGCAGTACTTC
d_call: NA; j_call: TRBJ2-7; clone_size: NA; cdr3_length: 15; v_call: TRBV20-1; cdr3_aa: CSARDSSAGSYEQYF; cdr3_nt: TGCAGTGCTAGAGACTCTAGCGCCGGCTCCTACGAGCAGTACTTC
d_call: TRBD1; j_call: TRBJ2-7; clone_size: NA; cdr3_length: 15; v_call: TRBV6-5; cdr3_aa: CASSYTGTGTYEQYF; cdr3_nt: TGTGCCAGCAGTTACACCGGGACAGGGACCTACGAGCAGTACTTC
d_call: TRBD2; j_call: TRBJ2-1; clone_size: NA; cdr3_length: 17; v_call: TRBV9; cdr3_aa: CASSREGLAELYNEQFF; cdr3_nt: TGTGCCAGCAGCAGAGAGGGACTAGCGGAGCTTTACAATGAGCAGTTCTTC
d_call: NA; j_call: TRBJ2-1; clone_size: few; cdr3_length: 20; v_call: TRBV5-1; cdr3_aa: CASSARILTREQFRYNEQFF; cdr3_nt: TGCGCCAGCAGCGCGCGAATCCTGACTAGGGAGCAATTTAGGTACAATGAGCAGTTCTTC
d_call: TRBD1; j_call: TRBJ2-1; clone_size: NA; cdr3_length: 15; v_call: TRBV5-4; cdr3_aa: CASSFRGQNYNEQFF; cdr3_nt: TGTGCCAGCAGCTTCAGGGGGCAGAACTACAATGAGCAGTTCTTC